This section outlines one T cell receptor (beta chain) sequence together with its context. The data were produced by immunoSEQ multiplex PCR, yet TCRdb's version contains in-frame clones alone and is incomplete. The sample lists 25,000 to 35,000 clones; roughly 86% were seen once. The sample belongs to a study of PD-L1 blockade in urothelial cancer. The germline V gene has CDR1 SQVTM and CDR2 ANQGSEA. Trimming took 6 bases from V and 1 from J; bases not matched to a gene: 4. The CDR3 contains 14 residues. Sequencing used PBMCs, obtained around atezolizumab (anti-PD-L1) treatment. This rearrangement joins TRBV29-1 to TRBJ1-1, with 11 bases that match TRBD1. The sequence was collected from a man aged 45-65 years with urothelial cancer. CDR3 sequence: CSVGGQGGNTEAFF. The CDR3 nucleotides read TGCAGCGTGGGGGGACAGGGGGGGAACACTGAAGCTTTCTTT.